This T cell receptor beta chain was sequenced for a study of T cells in tuberculosis. The assay was immunoSEQ multiplex PCR, and TCRdb's table has in-frame clones only and misses some. Altogether 25,000 to 35,000 clones are present, around 90% being singletons, with the ten largest covering roughly 6.2%. General study results and limits: Smaller alpha distances in active tuberculosis partly reflected shorter CDR3-alpha lengths.

Trimming pared 8 bases from V and 5 bases from J, leaving 10 bases between. This CDR3 region has 13 residues. Germline V lookup: CDR1 MNHEY, CDR2 SVGAGI. As concerns this clone: Its antigen is not known.

The source is a donor aged 10 to 29 with latent tuberculosis or without tuberculosis infection. The sample comprised PBMCs. This chain connects TRBV6-5 to TRBJ1-6; a possible D gene is TRBD1 (6 bases). The CDR3 DNA sequence: TGTGCCAGCGGGGACAAGGATAATTCACCCCTCCACTTT. This codes for CASGDKDNSPLHF.